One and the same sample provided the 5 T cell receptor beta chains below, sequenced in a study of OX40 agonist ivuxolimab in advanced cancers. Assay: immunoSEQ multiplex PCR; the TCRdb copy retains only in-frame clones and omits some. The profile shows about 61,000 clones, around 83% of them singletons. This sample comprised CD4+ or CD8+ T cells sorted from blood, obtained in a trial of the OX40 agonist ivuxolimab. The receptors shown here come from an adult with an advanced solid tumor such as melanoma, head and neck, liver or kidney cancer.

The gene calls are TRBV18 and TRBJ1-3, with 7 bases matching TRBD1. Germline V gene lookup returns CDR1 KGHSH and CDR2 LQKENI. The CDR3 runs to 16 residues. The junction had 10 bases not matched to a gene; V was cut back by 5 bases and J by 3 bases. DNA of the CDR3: TGTGCCAGCTCATCTCAGGGGGGACGGTTTGGAAACACCATATATTTT. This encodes CASSSQGGRFGNTIYF.

The CDR3 coding sequence is TGTGCCAGCAGCCATCCAGCGGGGGGAACAGAGACCCAGTACTTC. Translating gives CASSHPAGGTETQYF. The chain has TRBV4-2 and TRBJ2-5, with 9 bases lining up with TRBD2. V trimming: 3 bases; J trimming: 4 bases; junction bases outside the gene matches: 6. The CDR3 has 15 residues. Germline V gene lookup returns CDR1 LGHNA and CDR2 YNFKEQ.

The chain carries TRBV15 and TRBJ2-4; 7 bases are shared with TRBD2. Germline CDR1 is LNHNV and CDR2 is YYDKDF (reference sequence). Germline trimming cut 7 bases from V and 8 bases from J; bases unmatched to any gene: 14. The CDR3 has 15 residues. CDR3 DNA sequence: TGTGCCACCAAGGAGTCGGGAGGTCGTGGGGACATTCAGTACTTC. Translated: CATKESGGRGDIQYF. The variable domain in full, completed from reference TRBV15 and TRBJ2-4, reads DAMVIQNPRYQVTQFGKPVTLSCSQTLNHNVMYWYQQKSSQAPKLLFHYYDKDFNNEADTPDNFQSRRPNTSFCFLDIRSPGLGDTAMYLCATKESGGRGDIQYFGAGTRLSVL.

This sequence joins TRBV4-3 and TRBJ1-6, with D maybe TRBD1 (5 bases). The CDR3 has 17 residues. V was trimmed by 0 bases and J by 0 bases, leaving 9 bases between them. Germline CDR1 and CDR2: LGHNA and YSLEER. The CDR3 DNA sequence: TGCGCCAGCAGCCAAGATGTTGGGGGCTCCTATAATTCACCCCTCCACTTT. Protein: CASSQDVGGSYNSPLHF.

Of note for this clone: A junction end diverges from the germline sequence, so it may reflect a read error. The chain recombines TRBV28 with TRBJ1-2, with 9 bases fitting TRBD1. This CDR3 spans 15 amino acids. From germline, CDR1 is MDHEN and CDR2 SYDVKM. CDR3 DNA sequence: TGTGCCAGCAGTTTTGGGGACAGGGAAAACTTTGGCTACACCTTC. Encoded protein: CASSFGDRENFGYTF.